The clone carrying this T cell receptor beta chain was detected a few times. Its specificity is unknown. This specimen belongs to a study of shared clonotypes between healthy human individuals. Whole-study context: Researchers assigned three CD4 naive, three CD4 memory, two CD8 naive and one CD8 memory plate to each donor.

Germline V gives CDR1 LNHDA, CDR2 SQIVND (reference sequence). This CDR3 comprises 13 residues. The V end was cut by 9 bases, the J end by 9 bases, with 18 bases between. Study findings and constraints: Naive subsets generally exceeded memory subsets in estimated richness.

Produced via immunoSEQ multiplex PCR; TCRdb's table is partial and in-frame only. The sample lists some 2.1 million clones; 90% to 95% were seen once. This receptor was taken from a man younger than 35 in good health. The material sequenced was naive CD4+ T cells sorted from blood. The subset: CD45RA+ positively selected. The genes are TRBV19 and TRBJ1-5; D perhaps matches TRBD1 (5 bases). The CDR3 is CASSADSLPPQHF. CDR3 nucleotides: TGTGCCAGCAGCGCCGACAGCTTACCGCCCCAGCATTTT.